The clone carrying this T cell receptor (beta chain) was observed a few times. The data are from a study of patients and donors after allogeneic stem cell transplantation. TCRdb re-called the RT-PCR reads with MiXCR, one entry per CDR3 protein. The data contain over 65,000 distinct CDR3 sequences, around a quarter of them singletons. Trimming removed 5 bases from V and 5 bases from J, with 12 bases in between. This CDR3 has 13 amino acids. Germline CDR1 reads MNHEY; CDR2 reads SMNVEV (reference sequence). The clonotype originates from a human donor who was either an allogeneic HSCT recipient or a stem cell or donor lymphocyte infusion donor (not recorded which). It is not recorded whose cells these are; they may come from a transplant donor. The chain carries TRBV27 and TRBJ1-1; D is ambiguous. Sequencing input: blood, either unsorted or a sorted T cell fraction (not recorded which). CDR3 DNA sequence: TGTGCCAGCAGTCCCCGGCCCGTGACTGAAGCTTTCTTT. Translation gives CASSPRPVTEAFF.